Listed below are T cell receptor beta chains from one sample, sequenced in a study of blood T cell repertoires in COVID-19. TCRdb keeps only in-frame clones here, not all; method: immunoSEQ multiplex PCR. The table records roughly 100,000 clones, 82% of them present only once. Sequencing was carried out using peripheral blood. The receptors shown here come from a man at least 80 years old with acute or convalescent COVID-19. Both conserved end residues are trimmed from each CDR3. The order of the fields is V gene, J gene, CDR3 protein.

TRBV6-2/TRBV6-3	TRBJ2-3	ASSYSGLAGVDTQY
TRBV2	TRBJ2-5	ASSHRATETQY
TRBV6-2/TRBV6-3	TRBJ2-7	ASSYPLAGGTYEQY
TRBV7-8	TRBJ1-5	ASSLGGQGAGQPQH
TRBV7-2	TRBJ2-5	ASNSARRETQY
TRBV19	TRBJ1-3	AVRDNHLSGNTIY
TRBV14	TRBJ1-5	ASSQNDRNQPQH
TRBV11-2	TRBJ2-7	ASSPLQGVSYEQY
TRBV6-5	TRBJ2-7	ASSPKLSEEQY
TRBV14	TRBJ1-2	ASSHPVPTAYGYT
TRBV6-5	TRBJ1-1	ASRVQGAGNTEAF
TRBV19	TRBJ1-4	ASRTGEANEKLF
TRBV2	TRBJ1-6	ASSDINRVKSPLH
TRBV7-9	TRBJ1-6	ASSLGSNNSPLH
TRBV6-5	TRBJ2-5	ASSYEGREETQY
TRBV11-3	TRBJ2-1	ASSLGRLRGTGVGKPTI
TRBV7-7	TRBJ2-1	ASSLSGSGNEQF
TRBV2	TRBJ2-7	ASKPRDNSYEQY
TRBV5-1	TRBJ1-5	ASSLTGTGSNQPQH
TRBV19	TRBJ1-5	ASTPWEDRRNQPQH
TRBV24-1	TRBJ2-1	ATSERTAFYNEQF
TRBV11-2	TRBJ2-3	ATRTSADTQY
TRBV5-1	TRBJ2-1	ASSLAGGHNGREQF
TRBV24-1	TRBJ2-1	ATSDQGTGKTYNEQF
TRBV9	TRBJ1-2	ASSVDVTRYGYT
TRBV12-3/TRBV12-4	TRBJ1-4	ASGGGTARLF
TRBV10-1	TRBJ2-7	ASSDPSSYEQY
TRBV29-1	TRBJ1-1	SFVSVVEAF
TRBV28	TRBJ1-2	ASSPQGHYGYT
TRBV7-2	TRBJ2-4	ASSPGQPSNKNIQY
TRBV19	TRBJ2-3	ASSTLAGGSQARGTQY
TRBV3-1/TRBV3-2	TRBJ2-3	ASSQDLRGGDTQY
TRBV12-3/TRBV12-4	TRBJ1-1	ASRRGNTEAF
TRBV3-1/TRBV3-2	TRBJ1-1	ASSRLIKGEAF
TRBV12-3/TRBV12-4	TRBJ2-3	ASSKDYTDTQY
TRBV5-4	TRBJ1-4	ASSSGQGFEKLF
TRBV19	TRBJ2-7	ASSGAGQISSYEQY
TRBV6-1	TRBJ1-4	ASSERFQGTGVNEKLF
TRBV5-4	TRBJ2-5	ASSLDLGGRETQY
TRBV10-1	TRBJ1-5	ASSSGVRGQPQH
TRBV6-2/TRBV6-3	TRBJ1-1	ASSYSGGRAEAF
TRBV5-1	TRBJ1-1	ASSWSTGPDTEAF
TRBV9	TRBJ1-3	ASSSAGGGGNTIY
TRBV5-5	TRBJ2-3	ASSLRQDTDTQY
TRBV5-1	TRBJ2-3	ASSLASIRTATTDTQY
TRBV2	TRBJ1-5	ASSGEGGGRNQPQH
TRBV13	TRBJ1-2	ASSLGDGEGYT
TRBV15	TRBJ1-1	ATSRSAGTANTEAF
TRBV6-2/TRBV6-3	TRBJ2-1	ASSSYSGVSSYNEQF
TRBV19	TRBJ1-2	ASSSTGGSYGYT
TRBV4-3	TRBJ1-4	ASSGWGPATNEKLF
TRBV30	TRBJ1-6	AWSLGQLYNSPLH
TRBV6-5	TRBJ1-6	ASRDLQGGSPLH
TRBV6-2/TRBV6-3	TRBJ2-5	ASSYRETVAKTQY